These 8 T cell receptor beta chains share one sample of origin, sequenced in a study of shared clonotypes between healthy human individuals. The protocol was immunoSEQ multiplex PCR, while the TCRdb copy is restricted to in-frame clones and leaves out a portion. The table records millions of clones, roughly 94% of them present only once. Sequencing was done on a sample of naive CD4+ T cells sorted from blood. Subset specified: CD45RA+ positively selected. The receptor source for this set is a man between 18 and 29 years old in good health.

A word on this clone: The sample has other DNA sequences that encode this CDR3 too. The chain couples TRBV15 to TRBJ2-3; D may be TRBD1 (6 bases). This CDR3 contains 13 residues. Germline V CDR1 and CDR2: LNHNV, YYDKDF (reference sequence). Trimming shortened V by 0 bases and J by 6 bases, and 7 bases separated the two germline ends. DNA for the CDR3: TGTGCCACCAGCAGAGATAGGGGGGATACGCAGTATTTT. It specifies CATSRDRGDTQYF. The whole variable domain, remainder taken from reference TRBV15 and TRBJ2-3, is DAMVIQNPRYQVTQFGKPVTLSCSQTLNHNVMYWYQQKSSQAPKLLFHYYDKDFNNEADTPDNFQSRRPNTSFCFLDIRSPGLGDTAMYLCATSRDRGDTQYFGPGTRLTVL.

This clone was observed a few times. The chain links TRBV7-2 to TRBJ2-7; no clear D. Trimming shortened V by 6 bases and J by 4 bases, and 10 bases separated the two germline ends. Germline CDR1 reads SGHTA; CDR2 reads FQGNSA. The CDR3 has 12 residues. CDR3 DNA: TGTGCCAGCAGTCACTCTCCGTACGAGCAGTACTTC. Translating gives CASSHSPYEQYF.

The CDR3, as DNA: TGTGCCAGCAGCTCACGAGACAGGGGATTCGCCTACGAGCAGTACTTC. Residues: CASSSRDRGFAYEQYF. V gene TRBV5-4 combines with J gene TRBJ2-7, with 8 bases aligning to TRBD1. The CDR3 is made up of 16 amino acids. Germline V lookup: CDR1 SGHNT, CDR2 YYREEE (reference sequence). V trimming: 3 bases; J trimming: 2 bases; junction bases outside the gene matches: 10.

This chain uses TRBV27 with TRBJ1-1; no firm D call. The CDR3 has 11 residues. The V end was cut by 8 bases, the J end by 5 bases, with 9 bases between. The germline gives CDR1 MNHEY, CDR2 SMNVEV (reference sequence). The CDR3 nucleotides are TGTGCCAGCTGTCGGCGGACTGAAGCTTTCTTT. Its protein is CASCRRTEAFF.

Here the CDR3 reads CASRIGGLGEQYF. The CDR3 coding sequence is TGTGCCAGCAGGATCGGGGGGCTCGGCGAGCAGTACTTC. The V and J genes are TRBV2 and TRBJ2-7; weak D call: TRBD2 (7 bases). Per the germline V gene, CDR1 is SNHLY and CDR2 is FYNNEI. Trimming removed 6 bases from V and 6 bases from J, with 15 bases in between. The CDR3 is 13 residues long. The variable domain in full, with the rest retrieved from reference TRBV2 and TRBJ2-7, is EPEVTQTPSHQVTQMGQEVILRCVPISNHLYFYWYRQILGQKVEFLVSFYNNEISEKSEIFDDQFSVERPDGSNFTLKIRSTKLEDSAMYFCASRIGGLGEQYFGPGTRLTVT.

The V gene is TRBV5-4, the J gene TRBJ2-7; 7 bases agree with TRBD1. Germline-derived CDR1 and CDR2 are SGHNT and YYREEE (reference sequence). The CDR3 covers 15 residues. Trimming cost V 1 base and J 0 bases; bases outside gene matches: 4. CDR3 in amino acids: CASSLRQGSSYEQYF. In DNA, the CDR3 is TGTGCCAGCAGCTTGAGACAGGGAAGCTCCTACGAGCAGTACTTC.

V is TRBV6-1 and J is TRBJ2-5; TRBD1 matches 11 bases. The J call may not be correct, given that the DNA end is closer to TRBJ2-7. CDR3 length: 15 residues. CDR1 MNHNS and CDR2 SASEGT come from the germline V gene. The CDR3 DNA sequence: TGTGCCAGCAGTGAAGTGGACAGGGGGCCCTACGAGCAGTACTTC. Its translation is CASSEVDRGPYEQYF.

The chain joins TRBV14 to TRBJ1-4, with 12 bases that match TRBD1. V shed 1 base and J 7 bases; nucleotides not matched to a gene: 4. Germline-derived CDR1 and CDR2 are SGHDN and FVKESK. CDR3 length equals 16 residues. CDR3 protein: CASSQGGTGGIEKLFF. The DNA for the CDR3 is TGTGCCAGCAGCCAAGGCGGGACAGGGGGCATTGAAAAACTGTTTTTT.